A selection of T cell receptor beta chains follows, all from one sample in a study of blood T cell repertoires in COVID-19. Profiling relied on immunoSEQ multiplex PCR, and the TCRdb table lists in-frame clones only, not all of them. The sample lists about 240,000 clones, over 75% seen once, with roughly 2% in the top ten. What was sequenced was peripheral blood. These receptors originate from a man under 40 who had recovered from COVID-19. Each CDR3 is given without its conserved first and last residue. The D gene is left open where the match is weak. A row's size may be missing; if present it is once, few, many or a size class.

V gene	clone size	D gene	J gene	CDR3 protein
TRBV4-1	many	TRBD1	TRBJ2-1	ASSLAGQGFNEQF
TRBV3-1/TRBV3-2	-	TRBD1	TRBJ2-2	ASSQDRGQGATGELF
TRBV1	-	-	TRBJ2-2	TSSQRLDGTGELF
TRBV3-1/TRBV3-2	-	-	TRBJ2-7	ASSQDWGGGEQY
TRBV21-1	-	-	TRBJ1-6	ASSKLRVMGTFTYNSPLH
TRBV18	-	TRBD1	TRBJ1-1	ASSPRTGGDTEAF
TRBV7-8	few	-	TRBJ1-2	ASGQQYGYT
TRBV7-2	-	-	TRBJ2-5	ASSLSALPQGVVY
TRBV18	-	-	TRBJ1-6	ASSPEQYNSPLH
TRBV2	-	-	TRBJ1-2	ASRRRGNYGYT
TRBV7-2	once	TRBD1	TRBJ2-1	ASSPDRGSYNEQF
TRBV9	few	TRBD2	TRBJ2-1	ASSVALTTSGDYNEQF
TRBV4-2	few	-	TRBJ2-3	ASSPRTNRETDTQY
TRBV7-2	-	-	TRBJ2-3	ASSLARVDTQY
TRBV15	-	TRBD1	TRBJ2-1	ATTVTGSSYNEQF
TRBV5-1	-	-	TRBJ1-1	ASSFSPAVNEAF
TRBV18	-	-	TRBJ1-4	ASSPQGSHNEKLF
TRBV9	few	TRBD2	TRBJ2-1	ASSTPGGRGAGNEQF
TRBV19	-	TRBD1	TRBJ1-2	ASSASGTGIFYGYT
TRBV27	-	-	TRBJ2-3	ASSLRGTHTDTQY
TRBV29-1	-	-	TRBJ2-3	SVVTADTQY
TRBV9	-	-	TRBJ1-3	ASSVRRDGGTIY
TRBV7-8	-	-	TRBJ1-1	ASSLGGRGTEAF
TRBV27	-	-	TRBJ2-7	ASSWGTQGEQY
TRBV19	once	-	TRBJ2-5	ASSRQFQETQY
TRBV5-1	-	TRBD2	TRBJ2-2	ASSPSIDGGVYRELF
TRBV7-9	-	TRBD2	TRBJ2-3	ASSGAGVRTDTQY
TRBV5-1	-	TRBD2	TRBJ2-5	ASSTVAGRQETQY
TRBV5-5	-	TRBD2	TRBJ2-1	ASSLGLGTSGVISYNEQF
TRBV28	-	TRBD1	TRBJ1-4	ASSRDRGNEKLF
TRBV15	-	-	TRBJ1-1	ATSEEMVTEAF
TRBV27	-	-	TRBJ1-2	ASSYAQRADSFYGYT